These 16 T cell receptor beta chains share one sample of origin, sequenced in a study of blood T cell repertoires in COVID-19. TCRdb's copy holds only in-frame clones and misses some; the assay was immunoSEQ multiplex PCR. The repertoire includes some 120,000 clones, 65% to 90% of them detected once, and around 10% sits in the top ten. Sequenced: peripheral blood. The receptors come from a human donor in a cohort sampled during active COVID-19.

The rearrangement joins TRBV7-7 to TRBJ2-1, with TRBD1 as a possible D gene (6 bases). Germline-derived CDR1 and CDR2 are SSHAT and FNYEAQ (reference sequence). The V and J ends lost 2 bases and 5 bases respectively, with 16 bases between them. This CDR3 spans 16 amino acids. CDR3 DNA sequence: TGTGCCAGCAGCTTAAGGCTGGGGGCGGCCCACAATGAGCAGTTCTTC. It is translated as CASSLRLGAAHNEQFF.

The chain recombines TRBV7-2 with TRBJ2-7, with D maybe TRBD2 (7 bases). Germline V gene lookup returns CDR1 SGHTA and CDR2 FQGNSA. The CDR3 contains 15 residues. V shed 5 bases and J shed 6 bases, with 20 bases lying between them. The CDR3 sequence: CASSGRGGQGLEQYF. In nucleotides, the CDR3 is TGTGCCAGCAGCGGGAGGGGGGGGCAAGGCCTCGAGCAGTACTTC. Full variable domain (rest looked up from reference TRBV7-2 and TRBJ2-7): GAGVSQSPSNKVTEKGKDVELRCDPISGHTALYWYRQSLGQGLEFLIYFQGNSAPDKSGLPSDRFSAERTGGSVSTLTIQRTQQEDSAVYLCASSGRGGQGLEQYFGPGTRLTVT.

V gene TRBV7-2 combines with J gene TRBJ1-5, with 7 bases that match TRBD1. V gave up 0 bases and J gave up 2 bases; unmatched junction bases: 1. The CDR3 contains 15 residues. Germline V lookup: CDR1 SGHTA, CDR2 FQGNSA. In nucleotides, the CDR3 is TGTGCCAGCAGCTTAGCCACAGGGGGCAATCAGCCCCAGCATTTT. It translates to CASSLATGGNQPQHF. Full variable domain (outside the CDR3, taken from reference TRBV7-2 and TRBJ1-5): GAGVSQSPSNKVTEKGKDVELRCDPISGHTALYWYRQSLGQGLEFLIYFQGNSAPDKSGLPSDRFSAERTGGSVSTLTIQRTQQEDSAVYLCASSLATGGNQPQHFGDGTRLSIL.

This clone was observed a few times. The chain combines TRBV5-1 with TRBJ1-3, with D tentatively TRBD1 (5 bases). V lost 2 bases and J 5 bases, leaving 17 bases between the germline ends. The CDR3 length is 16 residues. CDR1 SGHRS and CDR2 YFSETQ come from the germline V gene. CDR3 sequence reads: CASSLDITGGRNTIYF. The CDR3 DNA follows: TGCGCCAGCAGCTTAGATATAACAGGAGGGAGAAACACCATATATTTT.

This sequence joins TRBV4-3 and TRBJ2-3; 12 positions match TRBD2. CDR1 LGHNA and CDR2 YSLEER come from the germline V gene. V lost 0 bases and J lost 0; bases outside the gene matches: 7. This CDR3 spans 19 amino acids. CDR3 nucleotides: TGCGCCAGCAGCCAAGATCCTGGACTAGCGGGGCCTAGCACAGATACGCAGTATTTT. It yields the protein CASSQDPGLAGPSTDTQYF.

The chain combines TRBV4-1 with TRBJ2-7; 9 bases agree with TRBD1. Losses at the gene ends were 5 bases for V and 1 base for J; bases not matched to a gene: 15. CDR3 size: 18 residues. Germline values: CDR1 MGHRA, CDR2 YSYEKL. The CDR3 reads CASSLQDTRDRASYEQYF. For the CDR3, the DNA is TGCGCCAGCAGCTTACAAGACACCCGGGACAGGGCTTCCTACGAGCAGTACTTC.

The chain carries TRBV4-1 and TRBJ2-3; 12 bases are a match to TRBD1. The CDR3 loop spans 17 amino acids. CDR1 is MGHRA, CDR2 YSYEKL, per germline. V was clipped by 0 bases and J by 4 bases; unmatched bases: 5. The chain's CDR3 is CASSQDGGTGGSDTQYF. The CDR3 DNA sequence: TGCGCCAGCAGCCAAGACGGGGGGACAGGGGGCTCAGATACGCAGTATTTT.

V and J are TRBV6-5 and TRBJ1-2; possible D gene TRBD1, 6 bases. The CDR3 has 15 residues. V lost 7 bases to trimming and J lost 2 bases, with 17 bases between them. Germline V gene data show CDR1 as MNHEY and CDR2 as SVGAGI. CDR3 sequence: CASTGWGLGNYGYTF. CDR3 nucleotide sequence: TGTGCCAGCACGGGATGGGGGCTGGGGAACTATGGCTACACCTTC.

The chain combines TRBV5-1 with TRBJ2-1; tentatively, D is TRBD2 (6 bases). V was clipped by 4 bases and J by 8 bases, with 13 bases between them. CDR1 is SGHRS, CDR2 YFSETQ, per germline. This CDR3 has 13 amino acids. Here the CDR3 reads CASSERLVHEQFF. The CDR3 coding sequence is TGCGCCAGCAGCGAACGACTAGTCCATGAGCAGTTCTTC. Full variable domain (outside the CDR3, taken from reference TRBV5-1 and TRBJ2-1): KAGVTQTPRYLIKTRGQQVTLSCSPISGHRSVSWYQQTPGQGLQFLFEYFSETQRNKGNFPGRFSGRQFSNSRSEMNVSTLELGDSALYLCASSERLVHEQFFGPGTRLTVL.

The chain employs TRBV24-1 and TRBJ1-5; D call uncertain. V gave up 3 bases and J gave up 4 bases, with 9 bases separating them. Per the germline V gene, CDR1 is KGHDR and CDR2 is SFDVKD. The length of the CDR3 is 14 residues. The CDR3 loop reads CATSDTRANQPQHF. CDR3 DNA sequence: TGTGCCACCAGTGATACGCGGGCAAATCAGCCCCAGCATTTT.

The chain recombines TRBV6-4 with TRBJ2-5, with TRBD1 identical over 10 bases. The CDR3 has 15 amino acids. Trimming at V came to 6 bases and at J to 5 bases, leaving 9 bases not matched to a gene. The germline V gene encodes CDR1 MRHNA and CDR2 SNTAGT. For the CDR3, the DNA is TGTGCCAGCAGCCGGACAGGGGGTCAGTCGGAGACCCAGTACTTC. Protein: CASSRTGGQSETQYF.

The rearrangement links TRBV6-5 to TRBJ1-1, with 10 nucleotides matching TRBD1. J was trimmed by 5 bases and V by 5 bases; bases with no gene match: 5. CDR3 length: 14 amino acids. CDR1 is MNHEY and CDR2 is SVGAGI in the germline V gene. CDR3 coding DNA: TGTGCCAGCAGTCCGGACAGGGGGAGGACTGAAGCTTTCTTT. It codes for CASSPDRGRTEAFF.

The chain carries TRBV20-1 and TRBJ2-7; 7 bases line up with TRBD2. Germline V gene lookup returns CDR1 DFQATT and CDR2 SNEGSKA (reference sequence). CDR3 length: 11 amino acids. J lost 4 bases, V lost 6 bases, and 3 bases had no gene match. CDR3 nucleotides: TGCAGTGCGGGGGAGGGTTACGAGCAGTACTTC. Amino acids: CSAGEGYEQYF.

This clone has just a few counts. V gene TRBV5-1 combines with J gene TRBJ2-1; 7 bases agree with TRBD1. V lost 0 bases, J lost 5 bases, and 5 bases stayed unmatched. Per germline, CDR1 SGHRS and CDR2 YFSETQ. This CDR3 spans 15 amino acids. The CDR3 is CASSLEGQADNEQFF. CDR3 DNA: TGCGCCAGCAGCTTGGAAGGACAGGCCGACAATGAGCAGTTCTTC.

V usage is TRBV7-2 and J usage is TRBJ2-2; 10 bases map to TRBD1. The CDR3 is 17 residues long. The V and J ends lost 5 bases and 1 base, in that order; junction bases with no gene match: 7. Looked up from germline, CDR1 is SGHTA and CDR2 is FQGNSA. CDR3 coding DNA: TGTGCCAGCAGCCCCTTGAGGACAGGGGGGAACACCGGGGAGCTGTTTTTT. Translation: CASSPLRTGGNTGELFF.

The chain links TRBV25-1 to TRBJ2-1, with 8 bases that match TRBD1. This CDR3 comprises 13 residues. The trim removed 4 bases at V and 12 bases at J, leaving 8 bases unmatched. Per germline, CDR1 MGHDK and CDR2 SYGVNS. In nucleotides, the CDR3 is TGTGCCAGCAGTGTCGGACAGGGAAGGGGGCAGTTCTTC. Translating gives CASSVGQGRGQFF.